This paragraph reports one TCR beta chain. This clonotype was detected ten times or more. Its antigen is still unknown. No base qualities exist here, and no much larger clone lies one base off it. V sheds 5 bases and J sheds 1 base, leaving 9 bases between their ends. The CDR3 contains 15 residues, cysteine and phenylalanine counted. CDR3 DNA only is kept here, 45 bases in frame from base 1. This sample is drawn from a study of T cells after yellow fever vaccination (dated 2019 in TCRdb). General notes on the study: Libraries from fractions with low cell numbers were prepared with the SMART-Seq v4 Ultra Low Input RNA kit. Blood was collected at multiple timepoints before and after primary and secondary immunization, and bulk PBMC replicates and cell subsets were isolated. Two healthy male donors, one aged 18 to 30 and one aged 30 to 40 years, were included in the cohort. Bulk TCR alpha and beta repertoires were sequenced longitudinally to track T-cell clones before and after primary and booster YFV17D yellow fever vaccination. Overall study outcomes, separate from this receptor: The study included only a couple of donors, which limits how far the findings can be generalized. Computational filtering was needed because FACS-sorted repertoires could contain abundant contaminating clonotypes from the bulk population. A small share of clonotypes was detected in both CD4 and CD8 compartments, with the overlap likely arising from convergent recombination. Compared with the primary T-cell response, the secondary T-cell response was faster but weaker, reaching its peak on day 5 rather than on day 15. Most clones expanded after primary vaccination (around 97% of CD4 and over 80% of CD8) were re-detected after the booster, suggesting that broad memory maintenance occurred.

For sequencing, an Illumina NovaSeq 6000 was employed. Synthesis of TCR cDNA relied on 5'RACE template switching, a step that introduced a universal primer site along with unique molecular identifiers. cDNA synthesis was primed from both the TCR alpha and TCR beta constant segments. Two PCR steps were used to amplify libraries, with sample barcodes and sequencing adapters being added in the second step. Sequencing of libraries was done on Illumina HiSeq 2500 (2x100 bp) or NovaSeq (2x150 bp). The study's own analysis went as follows. MIGEC handled demultiplexing of reads and collapsing into UMI consensus sequences, while MiXCR performed V(D)J alignment. Using edgeR on replicate PBMC samples, clonotypes were called vaccine-responding if FDR was below 0.01 and the log2 fold change was above 5 up to day 15. Each bulk clonotype received a CD4 or CD8 identity based on whether the sequenced CD4 or CD8 repertoire contained that clonotype at higher abundance. The public reads were reprocessed in TCRdb via fastp at Q25 and MiXCR, keeping in-frame beta chains. Entries are consolidated by CDR3 protein sequence, retaining the most common genes and DNA. The V and J calls were not made by the authors but by TCRdb's processing. Recorded for this sample are 250,000 to 400,000 distinct CDR3 sequences; roughly 3.9% of them occurred a single time. Of the sample, around 23% falls within the top ten clones.

The treatment or condition tag for this specimen amounts to: live attenuated yellow fever vaccine strain. At every blood-draw timepoint, two biological replicates of bulk PBMCs were collected. A standard Ficoll-Paque protocol was used to isolate PBMCs from peripheral blood. TriZol was used to extract RNA from bulk PBMCs, CD4 and CD8 fractions, and dextramer-positive and dextramer-negative fractions. The receptor was isolated from a man aged 18-30 years who received the YFV17D yellow fever vaccine. This specimen consisted of PBMCs, obtained 5 days after the yellow fever booster vaccination. The chain is made from TRBV12-3 or TRBV12-4 and TRBJ2-6; no confident D gene assignment can be made. The CDR3 reads CASSHPYSGANVLTF. The DNA sequence reads TGTGCCAGCAGTCACCCTTATTCTGGGGCCAACGTCCTGACTTTC.